This TCR beta chain was obtained from a study of T-cell memory formation after mild COVID-19. One entry per CDR3 protein, called by TCRdb with MiXCR from the 5' RACE reads. The sample shows approximately 560,000 distinct CDR3 sequences, roughly 17% of them seen only once. This clonotype was observed a handful of times. The specimen was PBMCs or a T cell subset sorted from them (not recorded which). This TCR came from an adult woman who had mild COVID-19 (a few samples of this study predate the infection). Cell type and time point are not known.

This CDR3 is CSALSDPPGNEQFF. The CDR3 nucleotides read TGCAGTGCTTTGTCTGACCCCCCGGGCAATGAGCAGTTCTTC. The V call is TRBV20-1, the J call TRBJ2-1, with unresolved D. This CDR3 has 14 amino acids. Trimming took off 5 bases at V and 6 bases at J, with 17 bases between the two ends. CDR1 and CDR2 from the germline V gene are DFQATT and SNEGSKA (reference sequence).